This TCR beta chain was captured by sequencing in a study of blood T cells in healthy people across ages. Study-wide points: When one million T cells were used, diversity estimates were thought to be underestimates.

Primed by a sample-barcoded 5' primer and a J-beta primer mix, a second PCR proceeded for about 6 to 11 cycles. TCRdb analysed the 5' RACE reads with MiXCR anew, one entry per CDR3 protein. The sample carries about 290,000 distinct CDR3 sequences, roughly 26% recorded once. Points on this clonotype: Its specificity is not known.

The sequenced material came from blood. The receptor comes from a woman aged 70-85 years in good health.

CDR3 protein: CSVEGRGWENIQYF. In DNA form, the CDR3 reads TGCAGCGTTGAGGGGCGGGGGTGGGAAAACATTCAGTACTTC. The V call is TRBV29-1, the J call TRBJ2-4, with 7 bases lining up with TRBD2. This CDR3 spans 14 amino acids. From germline, CDR1 is SQVTM and CDR2 ANQGSEA. Unmatched junction bases numbered 7, after V lost 3 bases and J lost 5 bases.